These T cell receptor beta chains were read from a single sample in a study of patients and donors after allogeneic stem cell transplantation. TCRdb redid the calling of the RT-PCR reads with MiXCR, one entry per CDR3 protein. Here the sample spans about a million distinct CDR3 sequences, roughly 18% being singletons. What was sequenced was blood, either unsorted or a sorted T cell fraction (not recorded which). These TCRs come from a human donor who was either an allogeneic HSCT recipient or a stem cell or donor lymphocyte infusion donor (not recorded which). It is not recorded whose cells these are; they may come from a transplant donor. The CDR3 runs from the conserved cysteine through the conserved F or W. A D gene is named only where the DNA matches it firmly. Size is omitted from some rows. Given values are once, few, many or a class for expanded clones.

NA,TRBJ1-1,NA,TRBV3-1,15,CASSQLSTPNTEAFF,TGTGCCAGCAGCCAACTCTCGACACCGAACACTGAAGCTTTCTTT
NA,TRBJ2-5,NA,TRBV30,14,CAWSSRGLKETQYF,TGTGCCTGGAGTTCCAGGGGATTGAAAGAGACCCAGTACTTC
few,TRBJ2-5,NA,TRBV12-3/TRBV12-4,13,CASRGDEQETQYF,TGTGCCAGCAGAGGGGACGAGCAAGAGACCCAGTACTTC
NA,TRBJ1-4,NA,TRBV2,14,CASSERGTNEKLFF,TGTGCCAGCAGTGAGAGGGGAACTAATGAAAAACTGTTTTTT
few,TRBJ1-1,NA,TRBV2,15,CASKVRGRFDTEAFF,TGTGCCAGCAAAGTGCGGGGACGTTTTGACACTGAAGCTTTCTTT
many,TRBJ2-1,NA,TRBV12-3/TRBV12-4,12,CASSPPLYGQFF,TGTGCCAGCAGCCCTCCCTTGTATGGGCAGTTCTTC
few,TRBJ2-2,NA,TRBV7-3,14,CASSKGPRTGELFF,TGTGCCAGCAGCAAGGGACCACGCACCGGGGAGCTGTTTTTT
few,TRBJ2-1,NA,TRBV7-2,15,CASSLDGGTMDEQFF,TGTGCCAGCAGCTTAGACGGGGGAACCATGGATGAGCAGTTCTTC
NA,TRBJ2-7,NA,TRBV12-3/TRBV12-4,14,CASRPRGGSVEQYF,TGTGCCAGCAGGCCTAGAGGTGGGAGCGTCGAGCAGTACTTC
few,TRBJ1-5,TRBD1,TRBV12-3/TRBV12-4,16,CASSFTGTGGSQPQHF,TGTGCCAGCAGTTTTACCGGGACAGGGGGCAGTCAGCCCCAGCATTTT
NA,TRBJ2-7,TRBD1,TRBV5-1,17,CASRPNPRQGHDYEQYF,TGCGCCAGCAGACCAAATCCCCGACAGGGACATGACTACGAGCAGTACTTC
few,TRBJ2-1,TRBD1,TRBV4-1,12,CASSQPRGEQFF,TGCGCCAGCAGCCAACCCAGGGGGGAGCAGTTCTTC
few,TRBJ1-5,TRBD1,TRBV5-6,16,CASSRETGISNQPQHF,TGTGCCAGCAGCAGGGAGACAGGGATTAGCAATCAGCCCCAGCATTTT
few,TRBJ1-4,NA,TRBV4-3,15,CASSQDERVGEKLFF,TGCGCCAGCAGCCAAGATGAGCGGGTTGGAGAAAAACTGTTTTTT
many,TRBJ1-1,NA,TRBV5-1,13,CASSLELGTEAFF,TGCGCCAGCAGCTTAGAATTGGGCACTGAAGCTTTCTTT
NA,TRBJ1-1,NA,TRBV6-1,16,CASSFRTVGTNTEAFF,TGTGCCAGCAGCTTCAGGACAGTCGGGACGAACACTGAAGCTTTCTTT
many,TRBJ2-7,NA,TRBV5-1,14,CASSLGQTSYEQYF,TGCGCCAGCAGCTTGGGGCAGACCTCCTACGAGCAGTACTTC